Detailed here is one TCR beta chain. MiXCR, run by TCRdb on the 5' RACE reads, gives a single entry per CDR3 protein. The table lists tens of thousands of distinct CDR3 sequences, 25% to 30% of them singletons. The CDR3 runs to 12 residues. V lost 5 bases, J lost 6 bases, and 7 bases lay in between. CDR1 is SGHNT, CDR2 YENEEA, per germline. Cells sorted as Tregs were CD4+, CD25+ and CD127-/low. The chain combines TRBV11-3 with TRBJ1-4; the D is unclear. Material: tumor-infiltrating Tregs sorted from the breast tumor. This TCR came from a female donor with breast cancer. The CDR3 bases are TGTGCCAGCAGCGGGAACGATGAAAAACTGTTTTTT. Translated: CASSGNDEKLFF.